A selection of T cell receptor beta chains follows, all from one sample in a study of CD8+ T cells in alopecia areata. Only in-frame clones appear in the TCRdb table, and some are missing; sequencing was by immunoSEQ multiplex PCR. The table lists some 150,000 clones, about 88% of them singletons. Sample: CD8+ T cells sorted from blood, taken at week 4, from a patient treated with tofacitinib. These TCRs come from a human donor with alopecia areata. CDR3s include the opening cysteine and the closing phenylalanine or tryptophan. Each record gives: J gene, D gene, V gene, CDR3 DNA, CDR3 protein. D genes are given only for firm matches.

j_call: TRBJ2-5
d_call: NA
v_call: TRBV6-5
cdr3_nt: TGTGCCAGCAGTTATTCGACATACGCAGGGGAGACCCAGTACTTC
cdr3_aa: CASSYSTYAGETQYF

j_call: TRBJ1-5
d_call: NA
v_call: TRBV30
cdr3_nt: TGTGCCTGGAGGGAAGGAGATCAGCCCCAGCATTTT
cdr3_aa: CAWREGDQPQHF

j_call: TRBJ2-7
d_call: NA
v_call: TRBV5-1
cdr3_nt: TGCGCCAGCAGCTTTGACCTAGCCACCTACGAGCAGTACTTC
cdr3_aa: CASSFDLATYEQYF

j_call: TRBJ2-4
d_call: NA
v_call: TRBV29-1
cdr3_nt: TGCAGCGCTCGGGGGGGACAGGGTAAAAACATTCAGTACTTC
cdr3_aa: CSARGGQGKNIQYF

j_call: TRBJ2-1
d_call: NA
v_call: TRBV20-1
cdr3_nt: TGCAGTGCTAGTTACTACAATGAGCAGTTCTTC
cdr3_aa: CSASYYNEQFF

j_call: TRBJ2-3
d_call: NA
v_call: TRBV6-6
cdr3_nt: TGTGCCAGCACCCATCTCCGGGATACGCAGTATTTT
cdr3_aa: CASTHLRDTQYF

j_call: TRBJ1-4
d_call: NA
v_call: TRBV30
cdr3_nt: TGTGCCTGGAGTGTGTGGCGGCCAGATTCCACTAATGAAAAACTGTTTTTT
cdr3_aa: CAWSVWRPDSTNEKLFF

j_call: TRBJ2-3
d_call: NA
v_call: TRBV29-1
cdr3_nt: TGCAGCGTTGAGCGTGGTCAAATAAGCACAGATACGCAGTATTTT
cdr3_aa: CSVERGQISTDTQYF

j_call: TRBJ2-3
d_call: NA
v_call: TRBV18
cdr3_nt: TGTGCCAGCTCACCCCTGGACCTCCCCAGCACAGATACGCAGTATTTT
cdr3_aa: CASSPLDLPSTDTQYF

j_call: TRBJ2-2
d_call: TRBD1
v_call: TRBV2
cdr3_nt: TGTGCCAGCTCGACAGGGACGGTAGTACGTGGCACCGGGGAGCTGTTTTTT
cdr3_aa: CASSTGTVVRGTGELFF

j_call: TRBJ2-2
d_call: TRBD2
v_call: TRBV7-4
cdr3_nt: TGTGCCAGCAGCCCGGGACTAGCGGGGGGGCCATCGAACACCGGGGAGCTGTTTTTT
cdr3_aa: CASSPGLAGGPSNTGELFF

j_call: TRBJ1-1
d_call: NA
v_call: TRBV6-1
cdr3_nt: TGTGCCAGCAGTGAGGAGTGGACAAACACTGAAGCTTTCTTT
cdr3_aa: CASSEEWTNTEAFF

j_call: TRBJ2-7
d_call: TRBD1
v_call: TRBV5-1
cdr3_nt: TGCGCCAGCAGCGGAGGACAGGCCTCCTACGAGCAGTACTTC
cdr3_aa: CASSGGQASYEQYF

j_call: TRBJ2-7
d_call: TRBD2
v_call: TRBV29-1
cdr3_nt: TGCAGCGTTGAAGAAGGAGGAGCGGGAGGGCCCTACGAGCAGTACTTC
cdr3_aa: CSVEEGGAGGPYEQYF